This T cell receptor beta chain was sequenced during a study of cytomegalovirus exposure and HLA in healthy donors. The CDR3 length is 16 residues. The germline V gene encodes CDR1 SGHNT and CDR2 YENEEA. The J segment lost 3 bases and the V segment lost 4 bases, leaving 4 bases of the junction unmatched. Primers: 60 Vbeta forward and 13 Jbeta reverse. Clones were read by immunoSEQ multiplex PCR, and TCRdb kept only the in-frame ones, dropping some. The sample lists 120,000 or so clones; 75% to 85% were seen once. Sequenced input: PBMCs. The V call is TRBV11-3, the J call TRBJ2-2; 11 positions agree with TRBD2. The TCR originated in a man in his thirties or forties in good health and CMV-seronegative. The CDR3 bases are TGTGCCAGCAGCTCACTAGCGGGAGTTGACACCGGGGAGCTGTTTTTT. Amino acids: CASSSLAGVDTGELFF. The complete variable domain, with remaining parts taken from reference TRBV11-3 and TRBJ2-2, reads EAGVVQSPRYKIIEKKQPVAFWCNPISGHNTLYWYLQNLGQGPELLIRYENEEAVDDSQLPKDRFSAERLKGVDSTLKIQPAELGDSAVYLCASSSLAGVDTGELFFGEGSRLTVL.